A single sample is the source of the 25 T cell receptor beta chains below, sequenced in a study of blood T cell repertoires in COVID-19. Sequenced by immunoSEQ multiplex PCR; TCRdb stores in-frame clones only, minus some. Seen here are roughly 120,000 clones, 81% observed once, and the top ten hold 1.5% to 1.8%. Material for sequencing was peripheral blood. The receptors originated from a man aged 50 to 59 with acute or convalescent COVID-19.

The gene calls are TRBV5-1 and TRBJ2-7; TRBD1 aligns across 7 bases. Germline V CDR1 and CDR2: SGHRS, YFSETQ. V was pared by 3 bases and J by 2 bases, with 8 bases of the junction left unmatched. The CDR3 contains 15 residues. CDR3 amino acids: CASSSLGQGAYEQYF. DNA of the CDR3: TGCGCCAGCAGCTCACTGGGGCAGGGGGCCTACGAGCAGTACTTC. The full variable domain, completed using reference TRBV5-1 and TRBJ2-7, is KAGVTQTPRYLIKTRGQQVTLSCSPISGHRSVSWYQQTPGQGLQFLFEYFSETQRNKGNFPGRFSGRQFSNSRSEMNVSTLELGDSALYLCASSSLGQGAYEQYFGPGTRLTVT.

A few counts support this clone. The gene calls are TRBV6-1 and TRBJ1-5; 8 bases map to TRBD1. Germline assignment: CDR1 MNHNS and CDR2 SASEGT. Losses at the gene ends were 1 base for V and 11 bases for J; bases not matched to a gene: 25. The CDR3 extends over 20 amino acids. In DNA, the CDR3 is TGTGCCAGCAGTGAAGAGGGACAGGAGGGCTACTCCTTAGCAATCAGGGCCCAGCATTTT. Translated, it gives CASSEEGQEGYSLAIRAQHF.

The rearrangement joins TRBV28 to TRBJ1-3; 10 bases align to TRBD1. Trimming cost V 5 bases and J 4 bases; bases outside gene matches: 5. The CDR3 has 15 amino acids. CDR1 and CDR2 (germline): MDHEN, SYDVKM. CDR3 loop: CASSPRTGGGNTIYF. CDR3 sequence (DNA): TGTGCCAGCAGTCCGCGGACAGGGGGAGGAAACACCATATATTTT.

The rearrangement uses TRBV27 and TRBJ2-2, with TRBD1 matching over 10 bases. This CDR3 is built from 14 residues. Per germline, CDR1 MNHEY and CDR2 SMNVEV (reference sequence). V lost 4 bases to trimming and J lost 6 bases; unmatched junction nucleotides: 2. The CDR3 nucleotides read TGTGCCAGCAGTTGGGACAGGGGACCCGGGGAGCTGTTTTTT. Translated: CASSWDRGPGELFF.

On this clone: Other DNA sequences from this sample encode an identical CDR3 as well. The chain has TRBV28 and TRBJ1-6; TRBD1 matches 8 bases. The CDR3 consists of 15 residues. Germline V CDR1 and CDR2: MDHEN, SYDVKM. The trim removed 3 bases at V and 5 bases at J, leaving 3 bases unmatched. CDR3 nucleotides: TGTGCCAGCAGTTTTCGACAGGGGAATAATTCACCCCTCCACTTT. Translated, it gives CASSFRQGNNSPLHF.

This clone was seen only a few times. V usage is TRBV28 and J usage is TRBJ1-1, with D tentatively TRBD1 (6 bases). Trimming pared 6 bases from V and 5 bases from J, leaving 16 bases between. The CDR3 is made up of 14 amino acids. CDR1 MDHEN and CDR2 SYDVKM come from the germline V gene. The CDR3 nucleotides read TGTGCCAGCAGCCTTTCGGGGGGCCGGACTGAAGCTTTCTTT. Translation: CASSLSGGRTEAFF.

The rearrangement links TRBV19 to TRBJ1-1; D might be TRBD1 (6 bases). Germline V gene data show CDR1 as LNHDA and CDR2 as SQIVND (reference sequence). The CDR3 consists of 12 residues. Trimming left V 4 bases short and J 8 bases short, with 11 bases between. The CDR3 DNA reads TGTGCCAGTAGTAGGCGGACAGCGGAAGCTTTCTTT. It is translated as CASSRRTAEAFF.

This clone appeared a single time. The V call is TRBV3-1 (or the pseudogene TRBV3-2), the J call TRBJ2-1; 10 bases match TRBD2. V shed 1 base, J shed 14 bases, and the junction held 11 bases outside the gene matches. The CDR3 length is 15 residues. In germline, CDR1 is LGHDT, CDR2 YNNKEL (reference sequence). The CDR3, as DNA: TGTGCCAGCAGCCAAGGAAGCGGGGGGGCCAAAATGGAGTTCTTC. This encodes CASSQGSGGAKMEFF.

The gene calls are TRBV19 and TRBJ1-2; tentative D call: TRBD1 (6 bases). Germline V CDR1 and CDR2: LNHDA, SQIVND (reference sequence). With 4 bases removed from V and 8 bases from J, the gap between germline ends came to 14 bases. The CDR3 length is 13 residues. The CDR3 nucleotides read TGTGCCAGTAGTACTCAAGGGGGTGAAGGCTACACCTTC. Protein: CASSTQGGEGYTF.

The chain uses TRBV5-1 and TRBJ2-7, with TRBD1 matching over 7 bases. The germline V gene encodes CDR1 SGHRS and CDR2 YFSETQ. Trimming removed 2 bases from V and 5 bases from J; junction bases left unmatched: 10. This CDR3 has 15 amino acids. CDR3 sequence (DNA): TGCGCCAGCAGCTTCCTTCAGGGGGTTCAAAACGAGCAGTACTTC. Protein: CASSFLQGVQNEQYF.

J is TRBJ2-4 and V is TRBV9, with 9 nucleotides matching TRBD1. The CDR3 runs 19 residues. CDR1 and CDR2 (germline): SGDLS, YYNGEE. V dropped 3 bases and J dropped 2; count of bases not matched to a gene: 15. CDR3 DNA sequence: TGTGCCAGCAGCGAGGGGGACAGGGTAAAACCGGGACCCAAAAACATTCAGTACTTC. The encoded protein is CASSEGDRVKPGPKNIQYF.

The chain combines TRBV2 with TRBJ1-1; D is ambiguous. Trimming left V 6 bases short and J 0 bases short, with 11 bases between. Germline V gene sequence: CDR1 SNHLY, CDR2 FYNNEI. This CDR3 is built from 14 residues. The CDR3 loop is CASRTDTLNTEAFF. CDR3 sequence (DNA): TGTGCCAGCAGGACCGACACTTTGAACACTGAAGCTTTCTTT.

The chain carries TRBV7-3 and TRBJ1-1; D uncertain. The CDR3 extends over 14 amino acids. V was trimmed by 1 base and J by 3 bases, leaving 9 bases between them. Per the germline V gene, CDR1 is SGHTA and CDR2 is FQGTGA. CDR3 region: CASSLSGLDTEAFF. CDR3 nucleotide sequence: TGTGCCAGCAGCTTAAGCGGGCTGGACACTGAAGCTTTCTTT.

Regarding this clone: The sample has other DNA sequences that encode this CDR3 too. The V gene is TRBV5-1, the J gene TRBJ1-2; 8 bases fit TRBD1. The CDR3 runs 14 residues. CDR1 is SGHRS, CDR2 YFSETQ, per germline. Germline trimming cut 3 bases from V and 4 bases from J; bases unmatched to any gene: 5. The CDR3 here is CASSSGQGGYGYTF. In nucleotides, the CDR3 is TGCGCCAGCAGCTCCGGACAGGGAGGCTATGGCTACACCTTC.

This clone has a handful of counts. J is TRBJ1-1 and V is TRBV14, with 7 bases that match TRBD1. Trimming at V came to 3 bases and at J to 1 base, leaving 8 bases not matched to a gene. The CDR3 is made up of 16 amino acids. Germline values: CDR1 SGHDN, CDR2 FVKESK. The CDR3: CASSQASDRWNTEAFF. CDR3 nucleotide sequence: TGTGCCAGCAGCCAGGCCTCGGACAGGTGGAACACTGAAGCTTTCTTT.

This clone has only a few counts. The chain is built from TRBV12-3 or TRBV12-4 and TRBJ1-2; 8 bases line up with TRBD1. V lost 7 bases, J lost 4 bases, and 5 bases stayed unmatched. This CDR3 has 13 residues. CDR3: CASTGQGFYGYTF. CDR3 DNA sequence: TGTGCCAGCACCGGACAGGGATTCTATGGCTACACCTTC.

This clone came up once. This chain joins TRBV29-1 and TRBJ1-2; TRBD1 is a possible D gene (5 bases). Trimming removed 4 bases from V and 7 bases from J, with 10 bases in between. In germline, CDR1 is SQVTM, CDR2 ANQGSEA. The CDR3 extends over 11 amino acids. CDR3 sequence (DNA): TGCAGCGTTGCAAGGGGTATTGGCTACACCTTC. Translated: CSVARGIGYTF.

CDR3 sequence reads: CASIPGQGDYGYTF. The CDR3 coding sequence is TGTGCCAGCATCCCGGGACAGGGCGACTATGGCTACACCTTC. This chain links TRBV7-9 with TRBJ1-2; 9 bases align to TRBD1. With 7 bases clipped from V and 3 bases from J, the junction kept 6 bases outside the gene matches. The CDR3 sequence is 14 residues long. CDR1 and CDR2 from the germline V gene are SEHNR and FQNEAQ (reference sequence). Looking up the rest from reference TRBV7-9 and TRBJ1-2 gives the full variable domain: DTGVSQNPRHKITKRGQNVTFRCDPISEHNRLYWYRQTLGQGPEFLTYFQNEAQLEKSRLLSDRFSAERPKGSFSTLEIQRTEQGDSAMYLCASIPGQGDYGYTFGSGTRLTVV.

This clone was seen just once. J is TRBJ2-2 and V is TRBV2; the match to TRBD2 covers 8 bases. V lost 5 bases and J lost 2; bases outside the gene matches: 4. This CDR3 is built from 15 residues. CDR1 is SNHLY and CDR2 is FYNNEI in the germline V gene. CDR3 in DNA: TGTGCCAGCAGTCCCGGGGGGGCCAACACCGGGGAGCTGTTTTTT. Its protein is CASSPGGANTGELFF. The full variable domain, in which reference TRBV2 and TRBJ2-2 provide the parts outside the CDR3, is EPEVTQTPSHQVTQMGQEVILRCVPISNHLYFYWYRQILGQKVEFLVSFYNNEISEKSEIFDDQFSVERPDGSNFTLKIRSTKLEDSAMYFCASSPGGANTGELFFGEGSRLTVL.

The chain couples TRBV5-1 to TRBJ2-1; TRBD1 matches at 10 bases. Germline V gene data show CDR1 as SGHRS and CDR2 as YFSETQ. This CDR3 region has 17 residues. Trimming at V came to 6 bases and at J to 10 bases, leaving 19 bases not matched to a gene. The CDR3 DNA reads TGCGCCAGCATTCATGGTAAATTCGGACAGGGGGTTGGGGAGCAGTTCTTC. Its translation: CASIHGKFGQGVGEQFF.

V is TRBV5-8 and J is TRBJ2-7, with D possibly being TRBD1 (5 bases). The germline V gene has CDR1 SGHTS and CDR2 YDEGEE. The CDR3 spans 14 residues. V gave up 2 bases and J gave up 4 bases, with 13 bases separating them. In DNA, the CDR3 is TGTGCCAGCAGCTTCTCCCCTACAGGTTACGAGCAGTACGTC. This encodes CASSFSPTGYEQYV.

This chain joins TRBV27 and TRBJ2-1, with D possibly matching TRBD2 (6 bases). The V gene's germline CDR1 is MNHEY and CDR2 SMNVEV (reference sequence). V lost 0 bases and J lost 3, with 12 bases in between. The CDR3 runs 16 residues. CDR3: CASSLSSGGVYNEQFF. In nucleotides, the CDR3 is TGTGCCAGCAGTTTATCCTCCGGCGGGGTCTACAATGAGCAGTTCTTC.

The genes are TRBV9 and TRBJ1-2; 7 nucleotides match TRBD1. Per germline, CDR1 SGDLS and CDR2 YYNGEE. The CDR3 extends over 13 amino acids. The V segment lost 4 bases and the J segment 7 bases; nucleotides outside the gene matches: 7. The CDR3, as DNA: TGTGCCAGCAGCAACAGGGGTGTGGCTGGCTACACCTTC. It specifies CASSNRGVAGYTF.

The chain employs TRBV5-5 and TRBJ2-3; D possibly corresponds to TRBD2 (5 bases). The germline V gene encodes CDR1 SGHKS and CDR2 YYEKEE (reference sequence). Trimming took off 3 bases at V and 3 bases at J, with 5 bases between the two ends. The CDR3 totals 12 residues. The CDR3, as DNA: TGTGCCAGCAGCTCGGGAACAGATACGCAGTATTTT. It codes for CASSSGTDTQYF.

This chain connects TRBV10-2 to TRBJ2-1; maybe TRBD2 (6 bases). Deletions cut 6 bases from V and 7 bases from J, with 13 bases between. The germline V gene encodes CDR1 WSHSY and CDR2 SAAADI. The CDR3 totals 13 residues. The CDR3 region is CASRRGRVNEQFF. DNA of the CDR3: TGCGCCAGCAGGCGGGGCCGGGTGAATGAGCAGTTCTTC.